Listed below are T cell receptor beta chains from one sample, sequenced in a study of CXCR3-negative and CXCR3-positive naive CD8 T cells. TCRdb re-called the 5' RACE reads and catalogs CDR3 proteins one per entry, DNA excluded. The sample table includes about 48,000 distinct CDR3 sequences. The sequenced sample consisted of memory CD8+ T cells from blood. The source of these receptors is a human donor in good health. Some clones in this sample may be carry-over from other donors' samples. The CDR3 runs from the conserved cysteine through the conserved F or W. Clone size, where shown, is once, few, many, or a class for clones that have expanded.

size,J,V,CDR3
NA,TRBJ2-7,TRBV4-1,CASSQGPLSNGIPYEQYF
NA,TRBJ2-3,TRBV12-3/TRBV12-4,CASKDLWDRATDTQYF
large,TRBJ2-1,TRBV6-4,CASSVGDKGEQFF
NA,TRBJ1-1,TRBV11-2,CASSSRGSGYHIEAFF
NA,TRBJ1-1,TRBV7-7,CASSLDGTGGFTEAFF
NA,TRBJ2-3,TRBV21-1,CASPSDGGADTQYF
NA,TRBJ1-1,TRBV7-3,CASSKTGGVTEAFF
NA,TRBJ2-3,TRBV7-2,CASSPRQVSTDTQYF
NA,TRBJ2-3,TRBV20-1,CSARDVDTQYF
NA,TRBJ2-1,TRBV24-1,CATSDLGTGFNEQFF
NA,TRBJ2-6,TRBV6-2/TRBV6-3,CASSRGSGANVLTF
NA,TRBJ1-2,TRBV29-1,CSVEVGTYRGYTF
NA,TRBJ1-6,TRBV6-6,CASSSEYNSPLHF
NA,TRBJ2-3,TRBV29-1,CSVENQGPTDTQYF
NA,TRBJ2-3,TRBV5-1,CASSFRSNPQDTQYF
NA,TRBJ2-1,TRBV6-4,CASSGRGYNEQFF
NA,TRBJ2-5,TRBV20-1,CSAAPREGSGAYQETQYF